The clone carrying this TCR beta chain was found a few times. The antigen is not known. The sample comes from a study of response to subunit inactivated influenza vaccine. Overall study results and limits: Only a handful of new T cells, the authors suggested, are recruited with each seasonal influenza vaccination.

With 0 bases removed from V and 2 bases from J, the gap between germline ends came to 11 bases. This CDR3 has 15 amino acids. TCRdb reanalysed the RT-PCR reads using MiXCR and keeps one entry per CDR3 protein. The top ten hold about 9.4% of the sample, which has 290,000 or so distinct CDR3 sequences, roughly 22% seen once. This receptor was identified in a man aged 45 to 75 who received an inactivated influenza vaccine. The sequenced sample was PBMCs from blood, obtained approximately 22 months after vaccination. This chain joins TRBV12-3 or TRBV12-4 and TRBJ2-7; D is unresolved. CDR3 region: CASSLALTQPYEQYF. CDR3 DNA: TGTGCCAGCAGTTTAGCCCTCACCCAACCCTACGAGCAGTACTTC.